These T cell receptor beta chains were read from a single sample in a study of CD4 T cells in relation to SARS-CoV-2 and coronaviruses. Assay used: immunoSEQ multiplex PCR; TCRdb lists only in-frame clones, some missing. Among 15,000 to 20,000 clones, about 86% were seen once, and the ten largest hold about 10%. Their antigens are not known. What was sequenced was CD4+ T cells from PBMCs, cultured in vitro. The receptors were gathered from a human donor in good health. The CDR3 runs from the conserved cysteine through the conserved F or W. Clone size is stated in some rows and not others, as once, few, many or a class when expanded.

clone_size,v_call,cdr3_length,j_call,cdr3_aa
NA,TRBV2,11,TRBJ1-1,CASSEGTEAFF
NA,TRBV28,12,TRBJ2-1,CASSLYTPEQFF
NA,TRBV3-1/TRBV3-2,16,TRBJ2-2,CASSQGLGTGTGELFF
NA,TRBV5-1,14,TRBJ2-7,CASSLRTGEGEQYF
once,TRBV5-4,13,TRBJ1-1,CASSPMTAGEAFF
once,TRBV3-1/TRBV3-2,16,TRBJ1-4,CASSQDLRTGSEKLFF
once,TRBV28,15,TRBJ2-5,CASSLYSGGQETQYF
few,TRBV5-5,14,TRBJ2-7,CASSLLGGSYEQYF
NA,TRBV7-9,16,TRBJ1-5,CARRGGKMQANQPQHF
NA,TRBV19,14,TRBJ2-5,CASSTGGLGETQYF
NA,TRBV14,13,TRBJ2-2,CASSPRTTGELFF
few,TRBV21-1,14,TRBJ2-7,CASSNRSRADEQYF
NA,TRBV4-1,17,TRBJ1-3,CASSHHGGTGEGNTIYF
NA,TRBV3-1/TRBV3-2,15,TRBJ1-2,CASSQGQGNNYGYTF
NA,TRBV7-9,12,TRBJ2-3,CASRETVSTQYF
NA,TRBV7-8,16,TRBJ1-1,CASSLRTGGIDTEAFF
NA,TRBV4-3,14,TRBJ1-2,CASSQTDRAGGYTF
NA,TRBV21-1,19,TRBJ2-5,CASSKAPIINETHQETQYF
NA,TRBV5-1,15,TRBJ2-1,CASSSLTGSYNEQFF
NA,TRBV4-3,15,TRBJ1-3,CASSQADSSGNTIYF
NA,TRBV7-2,12,TRBJ2-7,CASSLGSYEQYF
NA,TRBV5-1,14,TRBJ1-1,CASSLNRVGTEAFF
NA,TRBV12-3/TRBV12-4,12,TRBJ1-6,CASNQGGSPPHF
NA,TRBV23-1,16,TRBJ2-7,CASSQSGQGSSYEQYF
NA,TRBV6-5,15,TRBJ1-2,CASSRPGSNRGGYTF
once,TRBV7-2,14,TRBJ2-5,CASSSSGGKETQYF
NA,TRBV28,12,TRBJ1-5,CASTSSNQPQHF
NA,TRBV6-5,15,TRBJ2-5,CASSFSPGLAETQYF
once,TRBV6-5,14,TRBJ2-1,CASSGLAGGMEQFF
NA,TRBV19,13,TRBJ2-3,CAISGGLTDTQYF
NA,TRBV27,17,TRBJ2-3,CASSFIGVSRVGDTQYF
NA,TRBV12-3/TRBV12-4,13,TRBJ1-1,CASSLEGFSGAFF
NA,TRBV10-3,13,TRBJ1-2,CAITRTANYGYTF
few,TRBV4-3,14,TRBJ2-1,CASSQDGRRDEQFF
few,TRBV6-2/TRBV6-3,14,TRBJ1-1,CASSDGQGRTEAFF
NA,TRBV29-1,14,TRBJ1-2,CSVEAAGDFYGYTF
NA,TRBV30,16,TRBJ1-1,CAWSVRAGSHSTEAFF
few,TRBV9,15,TRBJ2-7,CASSVGLAAGGEQYF
few,TRBV12-3/TRBV12-4,13,TRBJ2-7,CASSYGTTTEQYF
few,TRBV7-3,14,TRBJ2-1,CASSLGQVGNEQFF
NA,TRBV7-9,18,TRBJ1-6,CASSLGQGAFSYNSPLHF
few,TRBV5-6,12,TRBJ2-7,CASSSGQGEQYF
NA,TRBV4-2,15,TRBJ2-7,CASSQGPEIGYEQYF
NA,TRBV6-2/TRBV6-3,16,TRBJ2-7,CASSSALAGASYEQYF
NA,TRBV3-1/TRBV3-2,15,TRBJ1-1,CASSGRQGARTEAFF
NA,TRBV18,14,TRBJ1-1,CASSPTGLYTEAFF
NA,TRBV9,15,TRBJ1-2,CASSVEPGGHYGYTF
few,TRBV4-3,13,TRBJ1-2,CASSQARSRGYTF
NA,TRBV24-1,16,TRBJ2-5,CATSDPGRGRRETQYF
NA,TRBV12-3/TRBV12-4,13,TRBJ1-2,CASYKGGGDGYTF
NA,TRBV6-1,14,TRBJ1-2,CASSEPGNNYGYTF